This TCR beta chain was profiled in a study of blood T cell repertoires in COVID-19 (dated by TCRdb to about 2020). Context from the whole study: The collaborator samples originated in the United States, Italy and Spain and spanned the acute and convalescent phases of COVID-19. A de-identified subject ID, COVID-19 status, age in years and sex were almost always included in the sample metadata. HLA class I and class II types, where available, came from metadata supplied by the sample provider rather than from assay-based typing. The repertoires were released in a freely available public database meant as a resource for research on the immune response to SARS-CoV-2. Deeply sampled blood TCRbeta repertoires from subjects exposed to, actively infected with, or recovered from COVID-19 were included in the dataset. Samples were obtained from the ongoing ImmuneRACE study (first 160 participants) and from approximately 1,200 subjects provided by 6 global collaborators. The material from the prospective study consisted of cDNA or gDNA derived from T cells, B-cell-depleted T cells, or PBMCs. Study-level results and caveats: Clinical and demographic metadata were provided uncurated, with the amount varying by source and participant.

Concerning this clone: Its cognate antigen has yet to be identified. No base-level quality is on record; no much larger clone is a single base apart.

TCRbeta CDR3 regions were amplified from genomic DNA by means of the immunoSEQ Assay, a bias-controlled multiplex PCR. In the paper's pipeline: Within the assay, amplification of reference gene primers was used to estimate how many nucleated cells each sample contained. Sequence reads were collapsed and filtered to measure the absolute abundance of every unique TCRbeta CDR3 rearrangement. For each sample, productive Simpson clonality was calculated by taking the square root of Simpson's diversity index across productive rearrangements. Here the immuneACCESS table is served through TCRdb, limited to in-frame sequences with V and J called. Missing clones are a known gap in these copies; in checked studies unresolved V genes cover under half, and the rest lacks a known reason. V and J calls plus clone size are reproduced from that table; the DNA served to infer D and trimming. The sample table holds 200,000 to 250,000 clones, of which 88% were seen once. The ten largest clones take up roughly 3.7% of the sample.

The germline V gene (reference sequence) supplies CDR1 GTSNPN and CDR2 SVGIG. V is shortened by 5 bases, J by 5 bases, and the region joining them spans 15 bases. Its CDR3 holds 13 amino acids, cysteine through phenylalanine. Only the CDR3 portion is preserved as DNA: 39 bases, with reading frame beginning at the first base. Participants in the prospective study were enrolled through a virtual design, were aged roughly 18 to 100 years, and lived in 24 United States geographic areas. Cohort assignment in the prospective study relied on participant-reported clinical history from a screening survey and a study questionnaire. Exposed participants had been in contact with someone with a PCR-confirmed or clinician-diagnosed COVID-19 case within 2 weeks of study entry. Mobile phlebotomists in the prospective study collected whole blood, serum and a nasopharyngeal or oropharyngeal swab from every participant. Participants in the prospective study had the option to provide additional blood draws and questionnaires over a roughly two-month period. Prospective study blood samples were shipped either frozen or at room temperature before DNA extraction.

The sequence was collected from a woman in her 30s who had been exposed to COVID-19. Sequencing was carried out using PBMCs or T cells enriched from blood (not recorded which). The chain employs TRBV30 and TRBJ2-5; a tentative D call is TRBD1 (6 bases match). At the DNA level, the sequence is TGTGCCTGGCAAACAGGGATCCAGGAGACCCAGTACTTC. Translated, this gives CAWQTGIQETQYF.